Here is one TCR beta chain with its context. The antigen remains undetermined. This entry belongs to a study of cytomegalovirus exposure and HLA in healthy donors. Germline V lookup: CDR1 SEHNR, CDR2 FQNEAQ (reference sequence). This CDR3 region has 14 residues. After removal of 5 bases from V and 5 bases from J, the junction contained 8 bases not matched to a gene. Study-level points and caveats: A highly shared variant cluster was judged a likely technical artifact. Through in vitro validation, a few CMV-associated chains were shown to be specific for CMV antigens. CMV serostatus was the only immune exposure information that was available.

Both 60 Vbeta primers and 13 Jbeta primers went into the PCR. Method: immunoSEQ multiplex PCR; TCRdb's copy keeps in-frame clones and lacks some. The repertoire holds about 170,000 clones, with about 85% as singletons. This clonotype was obtained from a man younger than 45 in good health and CMV-seropositive. The chain has TRBV7-9 and TRBJ2-7, with 8 bases lining up with TRBD1. Sequenced sample: PBMCs. The CDR3 protein is CASSPPDRAHEQYV. CDR3 sequence (DNA): TGTGCCAGCAGCCCCCCGGACAGGGCCCACGAGCAGTACGTC.